A single sample gave rise to the 27 T cell receptor beta chains below, sequenced in a study of graft-versus-host responses after intestinal transplantation. The method was immunoSEQ multiplex PCR; TCRdb's version includes in-frame clones alone and lacks a portion of them. The sample consists of about 100,000 clones, roughly 87% of them appearing once. Their antigens are not known. The sequencing used unstimulated CD4+ T cells sorted from spleen or lymph node cells, collected before transplant. The receptors here all came from a human donor who was the organ donor for an intestinal transplant.

The CDR3 spells CASSDSRGESYEQYF. In DNA form, the CDR3 reads TGCGCCAGCAGTGATAGCAGGGGGGAGTCCTACGAGCAGTACTTC. The J gene is TRBJ2-7, the V gene TRBV10-1, with a weak D call TRBD1 (7 bases). CDR3 length: 15 amino acids. Germline lookup yields CDR1 WNHNN and CDR2 SYGVQD (reference sequence). V was clipped by 3 bases and J by 1 base, with 13 bases between them.

The chain recombines TRBV6-5 with TRBJ2-5, with TRBD2 matching 10 bases. The germline CDR1 and CDR2 sequences are MNHEY and SVGAGI. J was trimmed by 4 bases and V by 0 bases; bases with no gene match: 5. The CDR3 has 16 residues. CDR3 residues: CASSYSTSGVPETQYF. The DNA for the CDR3 is TGTGCCAGCAGTTACTCAACTAGCGGGGTACCAGAGACCCAGTACTTC.

This chain uses TRBV6-1 with TRBJ2-7, with 7 nucleotides matching TRBD1. The V gene's germline CDR1 is MNHNS and CDR2 SASEGT. After removal of 6 bases from V and 3 bases from J, the junction contained 8 bases not matched to a gene. This CDR3 is built from 14 residues. CDR3 in DNA: TGTGCCAGCAGCCGGGACAGAAGGCTCTACGAGCAGTACTTC. Protein product: CASSRDRRLYEQYF.

The chain uses TRBV5-4 and TRBJ1-5, with 7 bases lining up with TRBD1. Germline assignment: CDR1 SGHNT and CDR2 YYREEE (reference sequence). The CDR3 is made up of 13 amino acids. After removal of 8 bases from V and 5 bases from J, the junction contained 7 bases not matched to a gene. The CDR3 loop reads CARETGWDQPQHF. CDR3 DNA sequence: TGTGCCAGAGAGACAGGGTGGGATCAGCCCCAGCATTTT.

This sequence joins TRBV19 and TRBJ1-4, with 8 bases that match TRBD1. V was clipped by 6 bases and J by 2 bases; unmatched bases: 8. The CDR3 contains 16 residues. Germline V gene data show CDR1 as LNHDA and CDR2 as SQIVND (reference sequence). The CDR3 is CASSHDRGQTNEKLFF. CDR3 nucleotides: TGTGCCAGTAGCCATGACAGGGGACAGACTAATGAAAAACTGTTTTTT.

This clone was picked up one time. At one end, the junction sequence differs from germline, possibly due to a read error. The sample holds other DNA sequences that translate to the same CDR3. This chain uses TRBV2 with TRBJ2-1; 12 nucleotides line up with TRBD2. CDR1 is SNHLY, CDR2 FYNNEI, per germline. This CDR3 is 16 amino acids long. CDR3 in DNA: TGTGCCAGCAGGAGACTAGCGGGGGACACCTATAATGAGCAGTTCTTC. Translation: CASRRLAGDTYNEQFF.

This chain's CDR3 is CATSRDGGRRTSYEQYF. The CDR3 nucleotides are TGTGCCACCAGCAGAGATGGGGGCCGCCGGACCTCTTACGAGCAGTACTTC. V usage is TRBV15 and J usage is TRBJ2-7; possible D gene TRBD1, 6 bases. The CDR3 is 17 amino acids. The V and J ends lost 0 bases and 4 bases respectively, with 19 bases between them. Germline V gives CDR1 LNHNV, CDR2 YYDKDF (reference sequence).

This chain uses TRBV5-1 with TRBJ1-2, with 7 bases identical to TRBD1. The length of the CDR3 is 19 residues. The ends lost 0 bases at V and 4 bases at J; junction bases unmatched: 18. CDR1 is SGHRS, CDR2 YFSETQ, per germline. CDR3 nucleotide sequence: TGCGCCAGCAGCTTGGAGCCGATATTTAGGGACAGTGGAGGCTATGGCTACACCTTC. Translated, it gives CASSLEPIFRDSGGYGYTF. The full variable domain, with the rest looked up from reference TRBV5-1 and TRBJ1-2, is KAGVTQTPRYLIKTRGQQVTLSCSPISGHRSVSWYQQTPGQGLQFLFEYFSETQRNKGNFPGRFSGRQFSNSRSEMNVSTLELGDSALYLCASSLEPIFRDSGGYGYTFGSGTRLTVV.

This clone was found a few times. The chain joins TRBV5-8 to TRBJ2-7; 9 nucleotides align to TRBD1. The CDR3 totals 14 residues. J was trimmed by 8 bases and V by 5 bases; bases with no gene match: 11. Germline loops: CDR1 SGHTS, CDR2 YDEGEE. Written as DNA, the CDR3 is TGTGCCAGCAGTTCGCCGGGACAGGGTTTACAGCAGTACTTC. Its translation: CASSSPGQGLQQYF.

This clone showed up just once. The chain is built from TRBV6-4 and TRBJ2-1; possibly TRBD1 or TRBD2 for D (5 bases each). The CDR3 sequence is 14 residues long. Germline CDR1 MRHNA, CDR2 SNTAGT. Trimming shortened V by 6 bases and J by 3 bases, and 12 bases separated the two germline ends. Written as DNA, the CDR3 is TGTGCCAGCAGCCGGGACCCGAACTACAATGAGCAGTTCTTC. Residues: CASSRDPNYNEQFF.

This clone has just a few counts. CDR3 residues: CASSFYSPLHF. The CDR3 DNA reads TGTGCCAGCAGTTTCTATTCACCCCTCCACTTT. The gene calls are TRBV28 and TRBJ1-6; no firm D call. Germline CDR1 reads MDHEN; CDR2 reads SYDVKM. The length of the CDR3 is 11 residues. V gave up 3 bases and J gave up 8 bases, with 2 bases separating them.

This clone has only one observation. This sequence joins TRBV19 and TRBJ1-5, with D possibly matching TRBD1 (5 bases). Germline-derived CDR1 and CDR2 are LNHDA and SQIVND (reference sequence). Trimming took off 5 bases at V and 2 bases at J, with 22 bases between the two ends. This CDR3 has 18 residues. The CDR3 loop is CASSPYAQGKYRNQPQHF. For the CDR3, the DNA is TGTGCCAGTAGTCCCTACGCTCAGGGAAAATATCGCAATCAGCCCCAGCATTTT.

The chain is built from TRBV28 and TRBJ1-1; D gene ambiguous. V was pared by 1 base and J by 0 bases, with 3 bases between. Germline V gene data show CDR1 as MDHEN and CDR2 as SYDVKM. The CDR3 extends over 13 amino acids. CDR3 nucleotide sequence: TGTGCCAGCAGTTTATACCTGAACACTGAAGCTTTCTTT. Its translation is CASSLYLNTEAFF.

This rearrangement joins TRBV7-2 to TRBJ2-5; 8 bases are shared with TRBD2. This CDR3 has 15 amino acids. V gave up 3 bases and J gave up 5 bases; unmatched junction bases: 8. The germline V gene has CDR1 SGHTA and CDR2 FQGNSA. The DNA of the CDR3 is TGTGCCAGCAGCTTCCTCCCGGGCGGGGGGGAGACCCAGTACTTC. Translated, it gives CASSFLPGGGETQYF.

The DNA for the CDR3 is TGTGCCAGCAGTTTATCGGGGATTAATTCACCCCTCCACTTT. Translation gives CASSLSGINSPLHF. The genes are TRBV28 and TRBJ1-6; no definite D call. Trimming took 1 base from V and 6 from J, leaving 7 bases between them. Looked up from germline, CDR1 is MDHEN and CDR2 is SYDVKM. CDR3 length: 14 residues.

The rearrangement joins TRBV2 to TRBJ2-5; weak D call: TRBD2 (5 bases). Per the germline V gene, CDR1 is SNHLY and CDR2 is FYNNEI. This CDR3 region has 11 residues. With 7 bases removed from V and 7 bases from J, the gap between germline ends came to 10 bases. The CDR3 DNA follows: TGTGCCAGCAACGTTGAGGGGACCCAGTACTTC. This gives the protein CASNVEGTQYF. The full variable domain, its missing parts supplied by reference TRBV2 and TRBJ2-5, is EPEVTQTPSHQVTQMGQEVILRCVPISNHLYFYWYRQILGQKVEFLVSFYNNEISEKSEIFDDQFSVERPDGSNFTLKIRSTKLEDSAMYFCASNVEGTQYFGPGTRLLVL.

The V call is TRBV2, the J call TRBJ2-1; 13 bases match TRBD2. J gave up 5 bases and V 5 bases, and 12 bases lay outside the gene matches. The length of the CDR3 is 18 residues. Germline V gene data show CDR1 as SNHLY and CDR2 as FYNNEI. CDR3 region: CASSHGLAGEATHNEQFF. CDR3 sequence (DNA): TGTGCCAGCAGTCACGGACTAGCGGGGGAGGCTACACACAATGAGCAGTTCTTC.

This clone was detected once. The V call is TRBV19, the J call TRBJ1-1; possibly TRBD1 for D (6 bases). Trimming shortened V by 6 bases and J by 6 bases, and 23 bases separated the two germline ends. This CDR3 has 16 amino acids. The germline V gene encodes CDR1 LNHDA and CDR2 SQIVND (reference sequence). The CDR3 reads CASRQSTGYAVSEAFF. The CDR3 nucleotides are TGTGCCAGTAGACAATCTACAGGGTACGCCGTCTCTGAAGCTTTCTTT.

The gene calls are TRBV27 and TRBJ2-5; 8 bases are shared with TRBD1. Germline CDR1 is MNHEY and CDR2 is SMNVEV (reference sequence). The CDR3 contains 14 residues. V dropped 5 bases and J dropped 3; count of bases not matched to a gene: 5. The CDR3: CASSPGQGKETQYF. The CDR3 DNA follows: TGTGCCAGCAGTCCCGGACAGGGAAAAGAGACCCAGTACTTC.

The chain links TRBV6-1 to TRBJ1-2; TRBD1 is a possible D gene (5 bases). The V end lost 1 base, the J end lost 8 bases, and 26 bases lay between the germline ends. This CDR3 is built from 18 residues. Germline V gene data show CDR1 as MNHNS and CDR2 as SASEGT. The CDR3 nucleotides are TGTGCCAGCAGTGAAGGTCCAGTTATGCCAGCCAGGGTTAACGGCTACACCTTC. This sequence encodes CASSEGPVMPARVNGYTF.

CDR3 nucleotide sequence: TGCGCCAGCAGCTTAGGGACTAATCCCTACGAGCAGTACTTC. Protein product: CASSLGTNPYEQYF. The chain joins TRBV5-1 to TRBJ2-7, with TRBD2 identical over 7 bases. The CDR3 is 14 residues long. The trim removed 2 bases at V and 2 bases at J, leaving 4 bases unmatched. Germline V gene lookup returns CDR1 SGHRS and CDR2 YFSETQ.

The V call is TRBV18, the J call TRBJ2-3; 10 bases agree with TRBD1. J gave up 3 bases and V 4 bases, and 13 bases lay outside the gene matches. Germline V gene data show CDR1 as KGHSH and CDR2 as LQKENI. CDR3 length: 18 residues. Here the CDR3 reads CASSLLVGQGTRTDTQYF. The CDR3 nucleotides read TGTGCCAGCTCACTCCTGGTGGGACAGGGGACTCGGACAGATACGCAGTATTTT.

This sequence joins TRBV28 and TRBJ1-6; no definite D call. Germline values: CDR1 MDHEN, CDR2 SYDVKM. The CDR3 consists of 15 residues. V was cut by 4 bases and J by 6 bases, with 13 bases left in between. The DNA for the CDR3 is TGTGCCAGCAGTTCCCCCGGGGTTGGTAATTCACCCCTCCACTTT. Translating gives CASSSPGVGNSPLHF. Full variable domain (remainder filled in from reference TRBV28 and TRBJ1-6): DVKVTQSSRYLVKRTGEKVFLECVQDMDHENMFWYRQDPGLGLRLIYFSYDVKMKEKGDIPEGYSVSREKKERFSLILESASTNQTSMYLCASSSPGVGNSPLHFGNGTRLTVT.

Points on this clone: At the DNA level, this CDR3 is encoded by other sequences in the same sample as well. The chain has TRBV18 and TRBJ2-1; D might be TRBD1 (7 bases). The V gene lost 3 bases and the J gene lost 6 bases, with 15 bases spanning the gap. This CDR3 comprises 15 residues. CDR1 KGHSH and CDR2 LQKENI come from the germline V gene. The CDR3 spells CASSPPQGGRNEQFF. In DNA form, the CDR3 reads TGTGCCAGCTCACCCCCTCAGGGGGGCCGCAATGAGCAGTTCTTC.

The chain employs TRBV6-5 and TRBJ2-5, with TRBD1 as a possible D gene (6 bases). This CDR3 has 13 amino acids. The germline V and J ends were trimmed by 6 bases and 7 bases, with 15 bases remaining between them. The germline V gene has CDR1 MNHEY and CDR2 SVGAGI. CDR3 region: CASSRQVSGTQYF. The CDR3, as DNA: TGTGCCAGCAGCCGACAGGTTTCAGGGACCCAGTACTTC.

The chain links TRBV6-5 to TRBJ1-2; no reliable D call. V was clipped by 5 bases and J by 2 bases, with 15 bases between them. This CDR3 comprises 15 residues. CDR1 is MNHEY and CDR2 is SVGAGI in the germline V gene. CDR3 region: CASSPFYSGNYGYTF. CDR3 DNA sequence: TGTGCCAGCAGTCCGTTTTATTCGGGGAACTATGGCTACACCTTC.

CDR3 in amino acids: CASRIPGGNTEAFF. CDR3 sequence (DNA): TGCGCCAGCAGGATCCCGGGGGGGAACACTGAAGCTTTCTTT. The chain links TRBV5-1 to TRBJ1-1; the D gene is possibly TRBD1 (5 bases). Trimming stripped 5 bases from V and 1 base from J, with 12 bases between. This CDR3 comprises 14 residues. Germline CDR1 reads SGHRS; CDR2 reads YFSETQ. Looking up the rest from reference TRBV5-1 and TRBJ1-1 gives the full variable domain: KAGVTQTPRYLIKTRGQQVTLSCSPISGHRSVSWYQQTPGQGLQFLFEYFSETQRNKGNFPGRFSGRQFSNSRSEMNVSTLELGDSALYLCASRIPGGNTEAFFGQGTRLTVV.